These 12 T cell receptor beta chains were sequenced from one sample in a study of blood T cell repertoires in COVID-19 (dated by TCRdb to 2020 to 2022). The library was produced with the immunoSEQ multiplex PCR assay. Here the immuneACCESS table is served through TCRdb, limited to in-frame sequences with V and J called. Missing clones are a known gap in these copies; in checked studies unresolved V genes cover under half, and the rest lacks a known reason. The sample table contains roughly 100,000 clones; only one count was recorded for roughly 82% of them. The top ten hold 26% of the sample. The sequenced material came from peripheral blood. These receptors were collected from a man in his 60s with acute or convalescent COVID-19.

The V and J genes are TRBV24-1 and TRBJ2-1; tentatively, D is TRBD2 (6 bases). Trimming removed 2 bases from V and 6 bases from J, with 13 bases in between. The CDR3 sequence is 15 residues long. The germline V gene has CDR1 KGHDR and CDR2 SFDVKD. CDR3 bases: TGTGCCACCAGTGATTCGGAGGGACTGGGCAATGAGCAGTTCTTC. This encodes CATSDSEGLGNEQFF.

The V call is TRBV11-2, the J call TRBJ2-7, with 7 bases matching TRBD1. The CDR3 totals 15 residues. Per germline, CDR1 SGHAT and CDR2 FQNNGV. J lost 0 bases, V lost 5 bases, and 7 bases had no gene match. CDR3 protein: CASSLGDSSSYEQYF. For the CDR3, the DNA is TGTGCCAGCAGCCTAGGGGACAGCAGCTCCTACGAGCAGTACTTC. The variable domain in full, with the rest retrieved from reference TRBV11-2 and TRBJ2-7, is EAGVAQSPRYKIIEKRQSVAFWCNPISGHATLYWYQQILGQGPKLLIQFQNNGVVDDSQLPKDRFSAERLKGVDSTLKIQPAKLEDSAVYLCASSLGDSSSYEQYFGPGTRLTVT.

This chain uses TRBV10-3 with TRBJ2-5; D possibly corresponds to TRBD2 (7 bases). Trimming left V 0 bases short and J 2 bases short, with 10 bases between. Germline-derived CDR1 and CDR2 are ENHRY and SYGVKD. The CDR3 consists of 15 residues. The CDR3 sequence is CAISESGGGQETQYF. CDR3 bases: TGTGCCATCAGTGAGTCGGGAGGGGGACAAGAGACCCAGTACTTC.

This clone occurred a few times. Here the CDR3 reads CASSLVTGSGYNEQFF. In DNA form, the CDR3 reads TGTGCCAGCAGCTTGGTCACGGGGAGTGGATACAATGAGCAGTTCTTC. The gene calls are TRBV5-6 and TRBJ2-1, with D maybe TRBD2 (5 bases). CDR3 length equals 16 residues. Germline V CDR1 and CDR2: SGHDT, YYEEEE. V was trimmed by 0 bases and J by 4 bases, leaving 14 bases between them.

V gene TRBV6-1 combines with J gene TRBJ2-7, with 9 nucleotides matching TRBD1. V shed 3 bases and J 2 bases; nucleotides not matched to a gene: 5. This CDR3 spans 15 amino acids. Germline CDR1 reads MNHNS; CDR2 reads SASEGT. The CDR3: CASSDRRQGAYEQYF. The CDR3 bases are TGTGCCAGCAGTGATAGGAGACAGGGGGCCTACGAGCAGTACTTC.

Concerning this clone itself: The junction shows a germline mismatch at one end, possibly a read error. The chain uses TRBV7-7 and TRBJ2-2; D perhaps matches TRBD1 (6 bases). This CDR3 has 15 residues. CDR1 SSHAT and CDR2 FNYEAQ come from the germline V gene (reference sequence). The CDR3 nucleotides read TGTGCTAGCAGCCCCCAACAGGGGAACACCGGGGAGCTGTTTTTT. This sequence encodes CASSPQQGNTGELFF.

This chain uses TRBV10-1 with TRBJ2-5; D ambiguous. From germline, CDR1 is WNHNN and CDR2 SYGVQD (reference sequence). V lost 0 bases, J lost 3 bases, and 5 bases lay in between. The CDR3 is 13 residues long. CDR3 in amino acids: CASSESREETQYF. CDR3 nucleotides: TGCGCCAGCAGTGAGTCGCGAGAAGAGACCCAGTACTTC.

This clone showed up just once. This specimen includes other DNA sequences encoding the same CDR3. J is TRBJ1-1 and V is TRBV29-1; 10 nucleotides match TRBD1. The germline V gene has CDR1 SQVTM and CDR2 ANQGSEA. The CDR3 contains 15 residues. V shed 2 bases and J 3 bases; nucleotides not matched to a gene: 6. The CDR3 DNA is TGCAGCGTTGAAAGCAGGACAGGGGGGGACACTGAAGCTTTCTTT. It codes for CSVESRTGGDTEAFF. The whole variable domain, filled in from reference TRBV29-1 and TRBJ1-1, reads SAVISQKPSRDICQRGTSLTIQCQVDSQVTMMFWYRQQPGQSLTLIATANQGSEATYESGFVIDKFPISRPNLTFSTLTVSNMSPEDSSIYLCSVESRTGGDTEAFFGQGTRLTVV.

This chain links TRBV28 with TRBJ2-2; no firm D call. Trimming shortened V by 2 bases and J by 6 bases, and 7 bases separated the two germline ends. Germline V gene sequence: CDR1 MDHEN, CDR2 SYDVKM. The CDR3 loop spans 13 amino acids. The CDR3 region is CASSLLSPGELFF. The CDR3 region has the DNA TGTGCCAGCAGTTTACTATCCCCCGGGGAGCTGTTTTTT.

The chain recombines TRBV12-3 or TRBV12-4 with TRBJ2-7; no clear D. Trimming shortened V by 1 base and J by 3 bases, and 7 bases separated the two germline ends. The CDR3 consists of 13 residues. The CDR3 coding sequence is TGTGCCAGCAGTTTAGGCCCACTCTACGAGCAGTACTTC. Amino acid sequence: CASSLGPLYEQYF.

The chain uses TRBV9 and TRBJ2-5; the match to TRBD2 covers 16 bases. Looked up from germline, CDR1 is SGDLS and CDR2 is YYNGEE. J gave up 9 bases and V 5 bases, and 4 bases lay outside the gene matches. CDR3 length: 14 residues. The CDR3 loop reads CASRPGLAGGAQYF. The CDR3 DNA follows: TGTGCCAGCAGACCGGGACTAGCGGGAGGGGCCCAGTACTTC.

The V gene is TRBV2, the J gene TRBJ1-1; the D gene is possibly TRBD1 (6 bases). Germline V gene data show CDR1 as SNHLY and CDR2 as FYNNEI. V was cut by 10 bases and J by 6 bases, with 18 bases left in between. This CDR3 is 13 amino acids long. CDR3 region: CATQESDRSEAFF. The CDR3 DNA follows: TGTGCCACACAGGAGTCGGACAGATCTGAAGCTTTCTTT.